This TCR beta chain was retrieved from a study of Ad26.COV2.S vaccination and SARS-CoV-2 variants. Overall study results and limits: Total T cell responses may have been underestimated by the TCR breadth and depth analyses.

CDR1 and CDR2 (germline): SEHNR, FQNEAQ (reference sequence). This CDR3 has 12 amino acids. The ends were cut back, 6 bases at V and 7 bases at J, with 12 bases in the middle. The table came from immunoSEQ multiplex PCR; TCRdb's copy has only in-frame clones and leaves some out. The sample has roughly 700,000 clones, around 89% seen once. A word on this clone: The antigen is undetermined.

Treatment of the sample: around 19 received Ad26.COV2.S at low or high dose, single or two shots; roughly five received placebo; per-sample allocation not given. Collection of the samples took place on day 63 after the first injection of vaccine or placebo. The chain recombines TRBV7-9 with TRBJ1-1, with a tentative D call TRBD1 (5 bases). The sequencing here drew on peripheral blood, taken in a trial of Ad26.COV2.S vaccine versus placebo. This clonotype was obtained from a person between 18 and 65 years old who received the Ad26.COV2.S COVID-19 vaccine or a placebo. CDR3: CASRKDQGEAFF. DNA of the CDR3: TGTGCCAGCAGAAAGGACCAGGGTGAAGCTTTCTTT.